This TCR beta chain was recovered during a study of T cells in Graves' hyperthyroidism and ophthalmopathy. Regarding the study as a whole: Most thyroid clonotypes that were expanded above 0.001 also turned up in blood.

This clonotype appeared many times. What it recognizes is unknown. TCR beta CDR3 sequences were amplified from RNA transcripts. HTBI primers drove first-round RT-PCR of the TCR CDR3. TCRdb fed the multiplex PCR reads into MiXCR, producing one record per CDR3 protein. The sample contains around 600,000 distinct CDR3 sequences, 14% of which appear only once. CDR1 is SEHNR and CDR2 is FQNEAQ in the germline V gene (reference sequence). The V end lost 5 bases, the J end lost 0 bases, and 11 bases lay between the germline ends. The CDR3 spans 15 residues. Using around 10 ml of fresh peripheral blood, PBMCs were prepared.

This rearrangement joins TRBV7-9 to TRBJ2-1; no clear D gene. Material for sequencing was blood. The sequence derives from a young woman with Graves' ophthalmopathy. The CDR3 sequence is CASSPFNPSYNEQFF. As DNA, the CDR3 is TGTGCCAGCAGCCCATTTAACCCCTCCTACAATGAGCAGTTCTTC.